The clone carrying this T cell receptor (beta chain) was found a few times. Its target is unknown. This record comes from a study of T-cell reconstitution after alpha-beta-depleted transplantation in children. Study-level results: Some patients' high day-60 TCRbeta diversity was attributed to recipient cells surviving conditioning.

The authors prepared the TCRbeta library with unique molecular identifiers. One entry per CDR3 protein results from TCRdb running MiXCR on the PCR reads. The repertoire holds hundreds of thousands of distinct CDR3 sequences, with approximately 12% as singletons. Sample: PBMCs, mostly from graft donor cells, taken 360 days after TCRalphabeta/CD19-depleted stem cell transplant. The clonotype comes from a male patient younger than 18 who had a stem cell transplant for acute myeloid leukemia, so the T cells may come from the graft donor.

In DNA form, the CDR3 reads TGTGCCAGCAGCTTAGTCAGGATCGACCAAGAGACCCAGTACTTC. Translating gives CASSLVRIDQETQYF. This chain uses TRBV7-9 with TRBJ2-5; unclear D gene. The CDR3 has 15 residues. V was cut by 1 base and J by 0 bases, with 9 bases left in between. CDR1 is SEHNR and CDR2 is FQNEAQ in the germline V gene (reference sequence).